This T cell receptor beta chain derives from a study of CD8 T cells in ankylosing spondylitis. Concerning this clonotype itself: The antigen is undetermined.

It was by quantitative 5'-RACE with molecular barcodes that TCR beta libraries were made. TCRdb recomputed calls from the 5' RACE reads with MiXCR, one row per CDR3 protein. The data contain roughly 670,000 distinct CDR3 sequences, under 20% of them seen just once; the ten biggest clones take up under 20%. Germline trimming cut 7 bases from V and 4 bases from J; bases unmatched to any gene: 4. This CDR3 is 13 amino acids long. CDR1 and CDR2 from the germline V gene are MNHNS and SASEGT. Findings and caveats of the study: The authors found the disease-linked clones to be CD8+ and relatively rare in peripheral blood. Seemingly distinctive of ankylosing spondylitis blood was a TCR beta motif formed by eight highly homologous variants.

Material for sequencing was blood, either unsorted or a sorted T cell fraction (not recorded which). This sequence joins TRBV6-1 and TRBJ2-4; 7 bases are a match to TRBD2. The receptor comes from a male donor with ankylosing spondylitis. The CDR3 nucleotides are TGTGCCAGCAACCTGGGAGGGAAAAACATTCAGTACTTC. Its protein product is CASNLGGKNIQYF.